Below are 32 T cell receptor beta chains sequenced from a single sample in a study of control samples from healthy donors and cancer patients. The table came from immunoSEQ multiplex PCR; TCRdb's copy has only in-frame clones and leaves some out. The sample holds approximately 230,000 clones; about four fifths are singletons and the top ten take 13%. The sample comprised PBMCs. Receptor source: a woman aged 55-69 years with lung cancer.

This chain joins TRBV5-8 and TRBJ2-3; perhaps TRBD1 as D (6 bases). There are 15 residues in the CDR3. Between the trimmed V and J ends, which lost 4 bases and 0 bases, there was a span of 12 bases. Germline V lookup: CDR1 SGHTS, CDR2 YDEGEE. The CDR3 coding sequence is TGTGCCAGCAGCATCGCAGGGGCCAGCACAGATACGCAGTATTTT. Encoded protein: CASSIAGASTDTQYF.

The CDR3 loop is CASSLGQGITPLHF. The DNA of the CDR3 is TGTGCCAGCAGCTTAGGGCAGGGTATAACACCCCTCCACTTT. The V and J genes are TRBV7-2 and TRBJ1-6, with D possibly matching TRBD1 (5 bases). The CDR3 length is 14 residues. Germline values: CDR1 SGHTA, CDR2 FQGNSA. V was pared by 1 base and J by 11 bases, with 12 bases between.

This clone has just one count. The CDR3 here is CASSLAALGVSTDTQYF. The CDR3 DNA follows: TGCGCCAGCAGCTTGGCCGCGCTCGGAGTAAGCACAGATACGCAGTATTTT. The J gene is TRBJ2-3, the V gene TRBV5-1, with no clear D. V gave up 0 bases and J gave up 0 bases, with 14 bases separating them. The CDR3 is 17 amino acids. Germline assignment: CDR1 SGHRS and CDR2 YFSETQ. The whole variable domain, filled in from reference TRBV5-1 and TRBJ2-3, reads KAGVTQTPRYLIKTRGQQVTLSCSPISGHRSVSWYQQTPGQGLQFLFEYFSETQRNKGNFPGRFSGRQFSNSRSEMNVSTLELGDSALYLCASSLAALGVSTDTQYFGPGTRLTVL.

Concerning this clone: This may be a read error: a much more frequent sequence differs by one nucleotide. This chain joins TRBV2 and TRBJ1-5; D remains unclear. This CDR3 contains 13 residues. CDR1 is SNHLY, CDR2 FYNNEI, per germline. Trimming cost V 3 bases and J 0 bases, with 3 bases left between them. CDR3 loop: CASSDSSNQPQHF. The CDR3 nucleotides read TGTGCCAGCAGTGACAGTAGCAATCAGCCCCAGCATTTT.

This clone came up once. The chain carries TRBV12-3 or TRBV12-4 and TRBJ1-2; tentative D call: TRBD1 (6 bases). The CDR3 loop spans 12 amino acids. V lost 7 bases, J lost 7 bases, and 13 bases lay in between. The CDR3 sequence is CASTLLGAGYTF. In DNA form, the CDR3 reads TGTGCCAGCACCCTACTGGGGGCTGGCTACACCTTC.

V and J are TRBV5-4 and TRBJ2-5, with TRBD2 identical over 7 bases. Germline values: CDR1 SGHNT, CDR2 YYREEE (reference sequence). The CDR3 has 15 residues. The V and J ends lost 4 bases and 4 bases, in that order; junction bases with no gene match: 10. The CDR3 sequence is CASSVGRGGTETQYF. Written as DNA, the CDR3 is TGTGCCAGCAGCGTAGGGAGGGGAGGTACAGAGACCCAGTACTTC.

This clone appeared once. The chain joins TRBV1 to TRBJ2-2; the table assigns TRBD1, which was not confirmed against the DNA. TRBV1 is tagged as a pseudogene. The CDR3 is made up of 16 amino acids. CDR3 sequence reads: CTSSQAGGYRTGELFF. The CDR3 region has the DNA TGCACCAGCAGCCAAGCAGGGGGCTACAGAACCGGGGAGCTGTTTTTT.

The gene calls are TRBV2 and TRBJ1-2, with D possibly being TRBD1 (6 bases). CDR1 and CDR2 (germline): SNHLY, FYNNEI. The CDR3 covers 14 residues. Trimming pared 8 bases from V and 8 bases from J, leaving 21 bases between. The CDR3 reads CASLNRESTWGYTF. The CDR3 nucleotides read TGTGCCAGCCTTAACAGGGAGTCCACATGGGGCTACACCTTC.

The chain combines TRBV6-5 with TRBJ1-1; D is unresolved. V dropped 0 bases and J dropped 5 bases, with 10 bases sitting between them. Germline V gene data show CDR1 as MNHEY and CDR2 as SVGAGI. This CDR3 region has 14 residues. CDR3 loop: CASSYSSGITEAFF. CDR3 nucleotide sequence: TGTGCCAGCAGTTACTCGAGCGGGATTACTGAAGCTTTCTTT.

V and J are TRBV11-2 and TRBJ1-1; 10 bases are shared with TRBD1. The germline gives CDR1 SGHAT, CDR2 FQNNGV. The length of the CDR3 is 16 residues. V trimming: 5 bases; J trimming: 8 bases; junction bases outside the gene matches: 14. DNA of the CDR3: TGTGCCAGCAGCCCAGGGGACAGGGGACACCAAGAAGAAGCTTTCTTT. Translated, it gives CASSPGDRGHQEEAFF.

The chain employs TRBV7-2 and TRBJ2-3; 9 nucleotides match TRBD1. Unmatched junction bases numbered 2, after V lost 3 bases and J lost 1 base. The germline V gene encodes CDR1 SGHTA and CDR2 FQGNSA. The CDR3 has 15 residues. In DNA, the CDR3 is TGTGCCAGCAGCTTCTGGACAGGGGGCACAGATACGCAGTATTTT. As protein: CASSFWTGGTDTQYF.

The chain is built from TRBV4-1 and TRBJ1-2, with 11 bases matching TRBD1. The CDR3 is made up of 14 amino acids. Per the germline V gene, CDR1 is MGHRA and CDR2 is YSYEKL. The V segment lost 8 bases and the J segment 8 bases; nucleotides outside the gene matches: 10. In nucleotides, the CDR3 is TGCGCCAGCGCGGACGGACAGGGGGCGCGAGGCTACACCTTC. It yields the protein CASADGQGARGYTF.

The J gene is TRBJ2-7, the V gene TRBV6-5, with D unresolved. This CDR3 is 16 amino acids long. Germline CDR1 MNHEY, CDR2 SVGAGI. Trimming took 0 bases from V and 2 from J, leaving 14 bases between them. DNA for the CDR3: TGTGCCAGCAGTTACTCCCCGATCCCCGCCGCCTACGAGCAGTACTTC. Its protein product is CASSYSPIPAAYEQYF.

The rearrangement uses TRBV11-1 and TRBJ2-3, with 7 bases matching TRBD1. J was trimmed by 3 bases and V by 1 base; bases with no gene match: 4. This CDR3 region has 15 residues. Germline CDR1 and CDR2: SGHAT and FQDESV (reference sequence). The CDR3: CASSLGQGRTDTQYF. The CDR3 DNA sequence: TGTGCCAGCAGCTTAGGACAGGGAAGGACAGATACGCAGTATTTT.

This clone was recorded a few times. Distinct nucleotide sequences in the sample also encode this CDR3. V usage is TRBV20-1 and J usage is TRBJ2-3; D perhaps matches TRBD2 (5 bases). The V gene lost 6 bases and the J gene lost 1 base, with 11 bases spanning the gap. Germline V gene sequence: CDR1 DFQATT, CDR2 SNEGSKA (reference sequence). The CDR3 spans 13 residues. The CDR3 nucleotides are TGCAGTGCCAGTCCCGGGGGCACAGATACGCAGTATTTT. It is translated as CSASPGGTDTQYF.

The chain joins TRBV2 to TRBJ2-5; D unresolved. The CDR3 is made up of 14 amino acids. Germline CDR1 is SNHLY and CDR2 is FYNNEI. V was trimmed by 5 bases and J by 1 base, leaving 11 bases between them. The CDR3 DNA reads TGTGCCAGCAGTTCCCTCCGGGCCCAAGAGACCCAGTACTTC. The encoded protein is CASSSLRAQETQYF.

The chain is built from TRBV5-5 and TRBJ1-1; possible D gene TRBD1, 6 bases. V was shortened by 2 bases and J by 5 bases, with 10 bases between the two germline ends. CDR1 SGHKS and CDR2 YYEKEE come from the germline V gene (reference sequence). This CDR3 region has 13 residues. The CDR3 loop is CASSLQGGTEAFF. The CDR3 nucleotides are TGTGCCAGCAGCTTACAGGGAGGTACTGAAGCTTTCTTT.

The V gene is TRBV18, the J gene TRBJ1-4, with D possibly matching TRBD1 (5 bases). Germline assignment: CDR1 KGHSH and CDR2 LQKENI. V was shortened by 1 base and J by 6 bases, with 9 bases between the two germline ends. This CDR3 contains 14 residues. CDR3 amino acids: CASSPQGWDEKLFF. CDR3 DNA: TGTGCCAGCTCACCACAGGGGTGGGATGAAAAACTGTTTTTT.

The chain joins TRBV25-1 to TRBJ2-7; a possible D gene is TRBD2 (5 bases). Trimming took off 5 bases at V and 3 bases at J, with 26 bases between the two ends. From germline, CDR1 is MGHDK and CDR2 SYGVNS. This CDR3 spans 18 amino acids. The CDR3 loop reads CASSSRETTGPRGYEQYF. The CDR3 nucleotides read TGTGCCAGCAGTTCCAGAGAGACCACCGGGCCCCGGGGCTACGAGCAGTACTTC.

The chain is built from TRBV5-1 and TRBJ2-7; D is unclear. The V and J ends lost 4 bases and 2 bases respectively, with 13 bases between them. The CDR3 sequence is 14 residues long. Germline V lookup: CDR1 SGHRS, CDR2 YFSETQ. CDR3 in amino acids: CASSADTLTYEQYF. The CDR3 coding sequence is TGCGCCAGCAGCGCCGACACACTTACCTACGAGCAGTACTTC.

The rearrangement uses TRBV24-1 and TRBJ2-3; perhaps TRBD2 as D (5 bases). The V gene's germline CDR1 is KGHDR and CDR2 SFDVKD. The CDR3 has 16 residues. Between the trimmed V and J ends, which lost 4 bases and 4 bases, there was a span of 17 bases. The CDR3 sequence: CATSEFTGDKPDTQYF. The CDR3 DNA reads TGTGCCACCAGTGAATTTACCGGGGATAAGCCAGATACGCAGTATTTT.

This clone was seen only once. The CDR3 sequence: CARSNDEKLFF. DNA for the CDR3: TGTGCCAGATCGAACGATGAAAAACTGTTTTTT. The genes are TRBV6-5 and TRBJ1-4, with D hard to call. The V gene lost 9 bases and the J gene lost 6 bases, with 8 bases spanning the gap. Germline V gives CDR1 MNHEY, CDR2 SVGAGI. This CDR3 has 11 amino acids.

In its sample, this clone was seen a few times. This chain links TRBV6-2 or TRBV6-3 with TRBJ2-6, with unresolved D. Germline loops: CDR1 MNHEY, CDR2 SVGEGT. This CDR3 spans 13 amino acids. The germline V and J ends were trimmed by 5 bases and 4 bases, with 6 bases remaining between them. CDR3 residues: CASSESGANVLTF. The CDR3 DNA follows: TGTGCCAGCAGTGAGTCAGGGGCCAACGTCCTGACTTTC.

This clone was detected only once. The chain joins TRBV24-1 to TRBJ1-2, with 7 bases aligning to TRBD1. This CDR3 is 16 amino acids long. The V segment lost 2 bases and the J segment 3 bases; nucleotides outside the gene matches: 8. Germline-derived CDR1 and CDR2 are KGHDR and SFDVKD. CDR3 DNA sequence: TGTGCCACCAGTGATTCCTCACAGGGGCTCCACTATGGCTACACCTTC. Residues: CATSDSSQGLHYGYTF.

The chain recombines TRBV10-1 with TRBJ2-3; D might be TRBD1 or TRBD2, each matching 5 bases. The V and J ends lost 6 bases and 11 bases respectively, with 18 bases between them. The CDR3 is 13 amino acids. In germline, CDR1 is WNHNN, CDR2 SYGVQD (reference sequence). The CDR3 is CASRVGPTDQQYF. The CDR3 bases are TGCGCCAGCAGAGTGGGACCCACAGACCAGCAGTATTTT.

The CDR3 sequence: CASSPSSGGNYGYTF. The CDR3 bases are TGTGCCAGCTCACCAAGCTCTGGTGGTAACTATGGCTACACCTTC. V gene TRBV18 combines with J gene TRBJ1-2; no firm D call. The CDR3 loop spans 15 amino acids. The germline V and J ends were trimmed by 2 bases and 1 base, with 11 bases remaining between them. The germline gives CDR1 KGHSH, CDR2 LQKENI. Filled out from reference TRBV18 and TRBJ1-2, the complete variable domain reads NAGVMQNPRHLVRRRGQEARLRCSPMKGHSHVYWYRQLPEEGLKFMVYLQKENIIDESGMPKERFSAEFPKEGPSILRIQQVVRGDSAAYFCASSPSSGGNYGYTFGSGTRLTVV.

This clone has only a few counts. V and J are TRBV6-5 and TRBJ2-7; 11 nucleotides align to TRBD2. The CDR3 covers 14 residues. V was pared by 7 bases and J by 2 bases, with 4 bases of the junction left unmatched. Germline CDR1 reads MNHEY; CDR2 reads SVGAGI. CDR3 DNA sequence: TGTGCCAGCATCTTGACTAGCGGGGCCTACGAGCAGTACTTC. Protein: CASILTSGAYEQYF.

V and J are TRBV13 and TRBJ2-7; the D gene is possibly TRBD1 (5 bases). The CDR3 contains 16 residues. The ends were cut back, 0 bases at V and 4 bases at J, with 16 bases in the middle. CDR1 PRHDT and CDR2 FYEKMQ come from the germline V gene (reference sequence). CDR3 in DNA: TGTGCCAGCAGCTTAGGCGGGCAGGGTGGATGGTACGAGCAGTACTTC. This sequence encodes CASSLGGQGGWYEQYF.

CDR3 coding DNA: TGTGCCAGCAGCTCCATAGCGTCCTCCTACAATGAGCAGTTCTTC. Its translation is CASSSIASSYNEQFF. This chain connects TRBV7-3 to TRBJ2-1; D may be TRBD2 (5 bases). V was pared by 4 bases and J by 0 bases, with 10 bases between. Germline CDR1 is SGHTA and CDR2 is FQGTGA. This CDR3 has 15 residues.

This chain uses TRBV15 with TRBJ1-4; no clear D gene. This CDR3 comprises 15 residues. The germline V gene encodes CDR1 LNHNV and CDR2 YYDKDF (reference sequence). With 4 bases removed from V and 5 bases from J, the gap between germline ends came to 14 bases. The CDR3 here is CATSKVTGANEKLFF. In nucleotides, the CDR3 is TGTGCCACCAGCAAAGTAACGGGAGCGAATGAAAAACTGTTTTTT.

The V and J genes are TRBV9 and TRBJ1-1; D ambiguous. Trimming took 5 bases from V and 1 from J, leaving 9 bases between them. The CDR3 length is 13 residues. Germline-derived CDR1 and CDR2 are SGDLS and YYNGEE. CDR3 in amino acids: CASRPVPNTEAFF. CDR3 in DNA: TGTGCCAGCAGACCCGTCCCGAACACTGAAGCTTTCTTT.

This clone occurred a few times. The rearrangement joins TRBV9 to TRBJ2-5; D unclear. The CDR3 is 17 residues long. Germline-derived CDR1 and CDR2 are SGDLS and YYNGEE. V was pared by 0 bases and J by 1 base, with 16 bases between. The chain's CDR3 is CASSVGLGIEVQETQYF. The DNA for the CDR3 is TGTGCCAGCAGCGTAGGTCTGGGCATTGAGGTCCAAGAGACCCAGTACTTC.